What follows is one TCR beta chain and its context. The antigen is undetermined. The data were obtained in a study of blood T cells in healthy people across ages. Findings and caveats of the study: The study regarded diversity estimates from one million T cells as underestimates.

The CDR3 sequence is 14 residues long. The germline V and J ends were trimmed by 7 bases and 0 bases, with 10 bases remaining between them. PCR was performed a second time for about 6 to 12 cycles using a sample-barcoded 5' primer and a J-beta primer mix. Template switching added a 12-random-nucleotide identifier to every cDNA molecule. TCRdb independently ran MiXCR on the 5' RACE reads; one entry per CDR3 protein. In the table there are about 830,000 distinct CDR3 sequences, 62% of which are singletons. The V and J genes are TRBV12-3 or TRBV12-4 and TRBJ2-1; possible D gene TRBD2, 6 bases. The TCR comes from a man aged 25-45 years in good health. Material for sequencing was blood. CDR3 residues: CASKLASSYNEQFF. In DNA form, the CDR3 reads TGTGCCAGCAAGCTAGCGTCCTCCTACAATGAGCAGTTCTTC.